What follows are 30 T cell receptor beta chains derived from one specimen sequenced in a study of cytomegalovirus exposure and HLA in healthy donors. The study ran its PCR with 60 Vbeta and 13 Jbeta primers. Sequencing used immunoSEQ multiplex PCR; TCRdb keeps in-frame clones, though not all of them. There are about 230,000 clones in the sample; roughly 79% occur only once, and 0.58% lies in the top ten. Sequences were obtained from PBMCs. These receptors were taken from a woman between 40 and 55 years old in good health and CMV-seronegative.

The rearrangement joins TRBV2 to TRBJ2-1; perhaps TRBD1 as D (6 bases). The CDR3 totals 11 residues. Trimming took off 8 bases at V and 5 bases at J, with 7 bases between the two ends. Germline loops: CDR1 SNHLY, CDR2 FYNNEI. Here the CDR3 reads CASGGDNEQFF. CDR3 DNA sequence: TGTGCCAGCGGGGGCGACAATGAGCAGTTCTTC.

J is TRBJ1-3 and V is TRBV30, with D uncertain. Germline V lookup: CDR1 GTSNPN, CDR2 SVGIG (reference sequence). Trimming removed 1 base from V and 2 bases from J, with 12 bases in between. CDR3 length: 15 amino acids. The CDR3 bases are TGTGCCTGGAGTGCGGGGAGGGTGGCTGGAAACACCATATATTTT. This translates into CAWSAGRVAGNTIYF.

The V call is TRBV6-1, the J call TRBJ2-7; D may be TRBD1 (5 bases). Germline V lookup: CDR1 MNHNS, CDR2 SASEGT. The CDR3 consists of 14 residues. Between the trimmed V and J ends, which lost 3 bases and 1 base, there was a span of 10 bases. CDR3 amino acids: CASSDQGRSYEQYF. DNA for the CDR3: TGTGCCAGCAGTGATCAGGGTCGGTCCTACGAGCAGTACTTC.

J is TRBJ1-1 and V is TRBV30; possible D gene TRBD1, 6 bases. The ends were cut back, 4 bases at V and 7 bases at J, with 16 bases in the middle. The CDR3 is 13 amino acids. CDR1 and CDR2 (germline): GTSNPN, SVGIG (reference sequence). CDR3 DNA sequence: TGTGCCTGGACCTTCTACAGGGCAGGTGAAGCTTTCTTT. Its protein product is CAWTFYRAGEAFF.

This clone has a single count. The V and J genes are TRBV7-2 and TRBJ1-1; D gene ambiguous. Germline-derived CDR1 and CDR2 are SGHTA and FQGNSA. V was pared by 1 base and J by 1 base, with 10 bases between. This CDR3 region has 15 residues. In nucleotides, the CDR3 is TGTGCCAGCAGCTTAGGAGCGGGGAGGAACACTGAAGCTTTCTTT. This encodes CASSLGAGRNTEAFF.

This chain links TRBV9 with TRBJ1-2; tentative D call: TRBD1 (5 bases). CDR1 is SGDLS, CDR2 YYNGEE, per germline. V lost 4 bases, J lost 4 bases, and 23 bases lay in between. The CDR3 has 17 residues. The CDR3 region has the DNA TGTGCCAGCAGCAAATCCGCTCAAGCAGGGATATTCTATGGCTACACCTTC. It codes for CASSKSAQAGIFYGYTF.

The genes are TRBV5-1 and TRBJ2-2; TRBD2 aligns across 8 bases. J lost 6 bases, V lost 3 bases, and 10 bases had no gene match. The CDR3 loop spans 16 amino acids. The germline V gene has CDR1 SGHRS and CDR2 YFSETQ. As DNA, the CDR3 is TGCGCCAGCAGCTCGGGGGGGGGTTCTATCGCCGGGGAGCTGTTTTTT. Its translation is CASSSGGGSIAGELFF.

The chain joins TRBV5-1 to TRBJ1-6, with D tentatively TRBD1 (5 bases). CDR1 is SGHRS and CDR2 is YFSETQ in the germline V gene. V was shortened by 6 bases and J by 8 bases, with 15 bases between the two germline ends. The CDR3 runs 14 residues. CDR3 sequence: CASKIQTDHSPLHF. CDR3 bases: TGCGCCAGCAAAATCCAGACAGACCATTCACCCCTCCACTTT.

The chain recombines TRBV7-2 with TRBJ2-3; the D gene is possibly TRBD1 (6 bases). Germline CDR1 reads SGHTA; CDR2 reads FQGNSA. The CDR3 is 17 amino acids. V lost 1 base and J lost 1, with 15 bases in between. CDR3 sequence reads: CASSLGTDVAGTDTQYF. The DNA of the CDR3 is TGTGCCAGCAGCTTAGGGACAGACGTGGCGGGCACAGATACGCAGTATTTT.

V usage is TRBV7-2 and J usage is TRBJ2-7; TRBD1 is a possible D gene (7 bases). Germline loops: CDR1 SGHTA, CDR2 FQGNSA. This CDR3 region has 17 residues. V was clipped by 1 base and J by 0 bases, with 16 bases between them. As DNA, the CDR3 is TGTGCCAGCAGCTTAGTCCAGGGGGGCGCCAGCTCCTACGAGCAGTACTTC. Amino acids: CASSLVQGGASSYEQYF.

V is TRBV15 and J is TRBJ2-3, with a tentative D call TRBD2 (6 bases). Trimming pared 4 bases from V and 10 bases from J, leaving 12 bases between. This CDR3 region has 12 residues. CDR1 is LNHNV, CDR2 YYDKDF, per germline (reference sequence). The CDR3 sequence is CATSTLGEAQYF. In DNA, the CDR3 is TGTGCCACCAGCACCCTCGGGGAGGCGCAGTATTTT.

The chain links TRBV9 to TRBJ1-4, with TRBD1 identical over 8 bases. V was clipped by 2 bases and J by 4 bases; unmatched bases: 7. From germline, CDR1 is SGDLS and CDR2 YYNGEE. The CDR3 has 16 residues. The CDR3 DNA sequence: TGTGCCAGCAGCGTCACCGGACAGGGCGGTAATGAAAAACTGTTTTTT. It specifies CASSVTGQGGNEKLFF.

The CDR3, as DNA: TGTGCCTGGGGGACAGACAAAGGCCCCCAGCATTTT. This codes for CAWGTDKGPQHF. V and J are TRBV30 and TRBJ1-5, with TRBD1 matching 7 bases. V lost 5 bases, J lost 10 bases, and 8 bases stayed unmatched. This CDR3 has 12 amino acids. Germline V gene lookup returns CDR1 GTSNPN and CDR2 SVGIG (reference sequence).

The gene calls are TRBV19 and TRBJ2-7; 8 bases fit TRBD2. The CDR3 consists of 13 residues. V lost 5 bases and J lost 3; bases outside the gene matches: 3. Looked up from germline, CDR1 is LNHDA and CDR2 is SQIVND (reference sequence). CDR3 DNA: TGTGCCAGTAGTGCGGGGGGAGGCTACGAGCAGTACTTC. Its translation is CASSAGGGYEQYF.

This clone was observed a single time. The chain recombines TRBV19 with TRBJ2-5; TRBD1 agrees at 8 bases. The germline V gene has CDR1 LNHDA and CDR2 SQIVND (reference sequence). The trim removed 4 bases at V and 5 bases at J, leaving 6 bases unmatched. This CDR3 contains 14 residues. The CDR3 DNA reads TGTGCCAGTAGTAACGGACAGGGTTCGGAGACCCAGTACTTC. It is translated as CASSNGQGSETQYF.

For the CDR3, the DNA is TGTGCCAGCAGCTTGATGGCGGGGGCCGCTAATGAGCAGTTCTTC. Translated: CASSLMAGAANEQFF. V gene TRBV7-2 combines with J gene TRBJ2-1; a weak D match, TRBD2 (7 bases). With 3 bases removed from V and 7 bases from J, the gap between germline ends came to 16 bases. The length of the CDR3 is 15 residues. CDR1 SGHTA and CDR2 FQGNSA come from the germline V gene.

This chain links TRBV6-4 with TRBJ2-3, with D maybe TRBD2 (5 bases). The CDR3 is 14 residues long. The V end lost 5 bases, the J end lost 4 bases, and 13 bases lay between the germline ends. CDR1 is MRHNA and CDR2 is SNTAGT in the germline V gene. CDR3 bases: TGTGCCAGCAGTCCGGGATATCCCCCAGATACGCAGTATTTT. Protein product: CASSPGYPPDTQYF.

The gene calls are TRBV18 and TRBJ1-4; 7 positions agree with TRBD1. The CDR3 contains 15 residues. V lost 4 bases and J lost 5; bases outside the gene matches: 7. CDR1 is KGHSH, CDR2 LQKENI, per germline. This CDR3 reads CASSLGQARNEKLFF. DNA of the CDR3: TGTGCCAGCTCACTAGGACAGGCCAGAAATGAAAAACTGTTTTTT. The full variable domain, its missing parts supplied by reference TRBV18 and TRBJ1-4, is NAGVMQNPRHLVRRRGQEARLRCSPMKGHSHVYWYRQLPEEGLKFMVYLQKENIIDESGMPKERFSAEFPKEGPSILRIQQVVRGDSAAYFCASSLGQARNEKLFFGSGTQLSVL.

The chain uses TRBV6-5 and TRBJ2-5, with 8 bases aligning to TRBD1. The DNA end lines up better with TRBJ2-7; the J call may be wrong. Germline CDR1 and CDR2: MNHEY and SVGAGI. CDR3 length equals 16 residues. The CDR3 sequence: CASSYTWTGNDYEQYF. The CDR3 coding sequence is TGTGCCAGCAGTTATACCTGGACAGGGAATGACTACGAGCAGTACTTC.

The chain joins TRBV14 to TRBJ1-1; D remains ambiguous. This CDR3 region has 14 residues. Looked up from germline, CDR1 is SGHDN and CDR2 is FVKESK. V shed 7 bases and J shed 0 bases, with 12 bases lying between them. In nucleotides, the CDR3 is TGTGCCAGCAACCGCGGGGTAATGAACACTGAAGCTTTCTTT. It codes for CASNRGVMNTEAFF.

This clone was recorded only once. V usage is TRBV28 and J usage is TRBJ1-2; no firm D call. Germline V lookup: CDR1 MDHEN, CDR2 SYDVKM. CDR3 length: 13 amino acids. V was shortened by 3 bases and J by 5 bases, with 10 bases between the two germline ends. CDR3 in amino acids: CASSFLGSYGYTF. DNA of the CDR3: TGTGCCAGCAGTTTTCTCGGGTCTTATGGCTACACCTTC.

The rearrangement links TRBV5-4 to TRBJ1-1; 8 bases are a match to TRBD1. V gave up 3 bases and J gave up 5 bases; unmatched junction bases: 9. Germline CDR1 reads SGHNT; CDR2 reads YYREEE (reference sequence). The CDR3 loop spans 15 amino acids. CDR3 region: CASSSGQGARTEAFF. Here the CDR3 DNA reads TGTGCCAGCAGCTCGGGGCAGGGGGCCAGGACTGAAGCTTTCTTT.

This chain joins TRBV2 and TRBJ1-2; D may be TRBD1 (5 bases). V dropped 3 bases and J dropped 3 bases, with 11 bases sitting between them. This CDR3 spans 14 amino acids. Per germline, CDR1 SNHLY and CDR2 FYNNEI. The CDR3 is CASSEGQTYYGYTF. The CDR3 coding sequence is TGTGCCAGCAGTGAGGGGCAGACTTACTATGGCTACACCTTC.

The chain joins TRBV28 to TRBJ1-2; D is uncertain. The V and J ends lost 3 bases and 8 bases respectively, with 13 bases between them. Germline V lookup: CDR1 MDHEN, CDR2 SYDVKM. The CDR3 spans 13 residues. Written as DNA, the CDR3 is TGTGCCAGCAGTTTTCAATCGAGCGCCGGCTACACCTTC. The encoded protein is CASSFQSSAGYTF.

The V and J genes are TRBV30 and TRBJ1-2; a possible D gene is TRBD1 (5 bases). Trimming shortened V by 2 bases and J by 7 bases, and 20 bases separated the two germline ends. This CDR3 spans 15 amino acids. Per germline, CDR1 GTSNPN and CDR2 SVGIG (reference sequence). CDR3 loop: CAWSLGLGAHSGYTF. Written as DNA, the CDR3 is TGTGCCTGGAGTTTGGGTTTAGGGGCGCATAGTGGCTACACCTTC. Filled out from reference TRBV30 and TRBJ1-2, the complete variable domain reads SQTIHQWPATLVQPVGSPLSLECTVEGTSNPNLYWYRQAAGRGLQLLFYSVGIGQISSEVPQNLSASRPQDRQFILSSKKLLLSDSGFYLCAWSLGLGAHSGYTFGSGTRLTVV.

The chain couples TRBV4-3 to TRBJ1-4; the match to TRBD1 covers 7 bases. Germline V CDR1 and CDR2: LGHNA, YSLEER. The CDR3 runs to 17 residues. The V segment lost 1 base and the J segment 3 bases; nucleotides outside the gene matches: 8. CDR3 sequence reads: CASSQGTGDFSNEKLFF. In DNA form, the CDR3 reads TGCGCCAGCAGCCAAGGTACAGGGGATTTCTCTAATGAAAAACTGTTTTTT.

The chain has TRBV11-2 and TRBJ2-7; possible D gene TRBD2, 5 bases. This CDR3 is built from 15 residues. Between the trimmed V and J ends, which lost 3 bases and 6 bases, there was a span of 18 bases. Germline V lookup: CDR1 SGHAT, CDR2 FQNNGV. The chain's CDR3 is CASSFGGNGRGEQYF. CDR3 nucleotides: TGTGCCAGCAGCTTCGGCGGTAACGGACGGGGCGAGCAGTACTTC.

This clone was seen only a few times. The J gene is TRBJ1-2, the V gene TRBV30, with a tentative D call TRBD1 (5 bases). Per the germline V gene, CDR1 is GTSNPN and CDR2 is SVGIG (reference sequence). V lost 0 bases and J 4 bases, leaving 15 bases between the germline ends. The CDR3 spans 15 residues. CDR3 residues: CAWSVLRTGGYGYTF. The DNA for the CDR3 is TGTGCCTGGAGTGTCCTAAGAACCGGGGGCTATGGCTACACCTTC.

The CDR3 reads CASSRDRGYTQYF. CDR3 nucleotide sequence: TGTGCCAGCAGCCGGGACAGGGGGTATACGCAGTATTTT. The chain is built from TRBV7-9 and TRBJ2-3; 11 bases match TRBD1. Germline-derived CDR1 and CDR2 are SEHNR and FQNEAQ (reference sequence). V was clipped by 5 bases and J by 7 bases; unmatched bases: 2. The CDR3 length is 13 residues.

This chain uses TRBV29-1 with TRBJ1-2, with TRBD1 matching over 8 bases. Unmatched junction bases numbered 12, after V lost 3 bases and J lost 12 bases. Germline V gene lookup returns CDR1 SQVTM and CDR2 ANQGSEA. The CDR3 loop spans 13 amino acids. This CDR3 is CSVDLRTGNEDTF. CDR3 sequence (DNA): TGCAGCGTTGACTTGCGGACAGGGAATGAGGACACCTTC.